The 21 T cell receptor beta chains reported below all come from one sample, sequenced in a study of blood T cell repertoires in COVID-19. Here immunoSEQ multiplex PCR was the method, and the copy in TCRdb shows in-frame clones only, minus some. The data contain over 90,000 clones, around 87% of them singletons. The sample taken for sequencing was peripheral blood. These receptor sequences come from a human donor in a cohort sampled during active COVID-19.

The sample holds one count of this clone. CDR3 DNA sequence: TGTGCCAGCAGCTCCCGGGAGAGGCAAGAGACCCAGTACTTC. Amino acid sequence: CASSSRERQETQYF. The chain has TRBV9 and TRBJ2-5; weak D call: TRBD2 (6 bases). The CDR3 sequence is 14 residues long. From germline, CDR1 is SGDLS and CDR2 YYNGEE. The ends were cut back, 4 bases at V and 2 bases at J, with 12 bases in the middle.

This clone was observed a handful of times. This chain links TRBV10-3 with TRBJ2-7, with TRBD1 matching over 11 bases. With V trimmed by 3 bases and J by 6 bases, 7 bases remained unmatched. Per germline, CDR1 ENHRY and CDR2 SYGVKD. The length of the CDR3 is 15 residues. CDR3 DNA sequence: TGTGCCATCAGTGAATTTGGACAGGGGGCAAGCGAGCAGTACTTC. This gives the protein CAISEFGQGASEQYF.

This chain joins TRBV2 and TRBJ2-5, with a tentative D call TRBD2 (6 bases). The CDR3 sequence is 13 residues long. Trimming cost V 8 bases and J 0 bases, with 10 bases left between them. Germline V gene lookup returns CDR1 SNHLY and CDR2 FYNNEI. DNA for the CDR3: TGTGCCAGCCGGGACTGGGACCAAGAGACCCAGTACTTC. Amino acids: CASRDWDQETQYF.

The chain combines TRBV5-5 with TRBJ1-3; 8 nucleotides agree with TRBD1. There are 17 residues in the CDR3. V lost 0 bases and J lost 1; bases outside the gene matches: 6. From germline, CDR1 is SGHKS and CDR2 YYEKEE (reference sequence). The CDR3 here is CASSLEATGASGNTIYF. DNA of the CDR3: TGTGCCAGCAGCTTGGAAGCGACAGGGGCATCTGGAAACACCATATATTTT.

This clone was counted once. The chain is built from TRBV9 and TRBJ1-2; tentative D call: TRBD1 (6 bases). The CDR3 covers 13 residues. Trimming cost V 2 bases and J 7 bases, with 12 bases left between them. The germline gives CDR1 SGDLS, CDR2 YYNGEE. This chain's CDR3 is CASSVTGIGGYTF. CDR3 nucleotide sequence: TGTGCCAGCAGCGTGACAGGTATCGGTGGCTACACCTTC.

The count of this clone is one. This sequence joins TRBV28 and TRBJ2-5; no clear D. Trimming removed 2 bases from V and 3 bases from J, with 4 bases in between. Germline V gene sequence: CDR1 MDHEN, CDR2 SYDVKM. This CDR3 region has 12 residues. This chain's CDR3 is CASSLSEETQYF. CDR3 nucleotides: TGTGCCAGCAGTTTAAGCGAAGAGACCCAGTACTTC.

DNA for the CDR3: TGTGCCAGTACCCTTTCTGGAGCGGTCGGGCGCGAGACCCAGTACTTC. It encodes CASTLSGAVGRETQYF. The chain couples TRBV19 to TRBJ2-5; the D gene is possibly TRBD2 (5 bases). V was pared by 7 bases and J by 5 bases, with 23 bases between. The CDR3 covers 16 residues. From germline, CDR1 is LNHDA and CDR2 SQIVND (reference sequence).

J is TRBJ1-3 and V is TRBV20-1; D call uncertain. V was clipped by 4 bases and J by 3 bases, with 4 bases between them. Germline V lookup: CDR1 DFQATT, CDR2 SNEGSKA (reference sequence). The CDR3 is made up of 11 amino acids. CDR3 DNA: TGCAGTGCTAATCGTGGAAACACCATATATTTT. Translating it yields CSANRGNTIYF.

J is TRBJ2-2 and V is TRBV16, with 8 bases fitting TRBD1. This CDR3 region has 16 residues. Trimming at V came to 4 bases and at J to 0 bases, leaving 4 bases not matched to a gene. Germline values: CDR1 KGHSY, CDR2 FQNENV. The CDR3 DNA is TGTGCCAGCAGCCTTAGACAGGGGACGAACACCGGGGAGCTGTTTTTT. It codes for CASSLRQGTNTGELFF.

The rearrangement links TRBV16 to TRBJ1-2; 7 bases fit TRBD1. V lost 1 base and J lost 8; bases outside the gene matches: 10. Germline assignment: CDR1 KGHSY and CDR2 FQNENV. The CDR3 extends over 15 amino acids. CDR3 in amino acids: CASSQYPTGREGYTF. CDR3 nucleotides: TGTGCCAGCAGCCAATATCCGACAGGGCGAGAGGGCTACACCTTC. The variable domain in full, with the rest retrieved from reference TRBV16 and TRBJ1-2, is GEEVAQTPKHLVRGEGQKAKLYCAPIKGHSYVFWYQQVLKNEFKFLISFQNENVFDETGMPKERFSAKCLPNSPCSLEIQATKLEDSAVYFCASSQYPTGREGYTFGSGTRLTVV.

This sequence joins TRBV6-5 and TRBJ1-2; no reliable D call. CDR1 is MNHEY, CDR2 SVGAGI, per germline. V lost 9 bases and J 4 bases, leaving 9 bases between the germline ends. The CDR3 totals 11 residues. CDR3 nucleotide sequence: TGTGCCAGTAATGCCGGCTATGGCTACACCTTC. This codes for CASNAGYGYTF.

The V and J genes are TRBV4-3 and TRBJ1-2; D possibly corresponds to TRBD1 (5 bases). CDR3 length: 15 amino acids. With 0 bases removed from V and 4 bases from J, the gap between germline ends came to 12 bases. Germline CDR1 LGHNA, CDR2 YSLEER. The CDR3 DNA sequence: TGCGCCAGCAGCCAAGACGAACAGGCGCGCTATGGCTACACCTTC. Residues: CASSQDEQARYGYTF.

As DNA, the CDR3 is TGTGCCAGCAGGGGGCAGATCAGCCTTGAAGCTTTCTTT. Encoded protein: CASRGQISLEAFF. The rearrangement joins TRBV12-3 or TRBV12-4 to TRBJ1-1; possible D gene TRBD1, 5 bases. Between the trimmed V and J ends, which lost 6 bases and 7 bases, there was a span of 15 bases. CDR3 length equals 13 residues.

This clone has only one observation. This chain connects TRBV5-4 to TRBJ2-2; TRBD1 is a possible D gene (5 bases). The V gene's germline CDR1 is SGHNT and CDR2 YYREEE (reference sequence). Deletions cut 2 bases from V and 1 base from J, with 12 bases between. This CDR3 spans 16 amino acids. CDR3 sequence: CASSFTQAVNTGELFF. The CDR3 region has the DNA TGTGCCAGCAGCTTCACACAGGCGGTGAACACCGGGGAGCTGTTTTTT.

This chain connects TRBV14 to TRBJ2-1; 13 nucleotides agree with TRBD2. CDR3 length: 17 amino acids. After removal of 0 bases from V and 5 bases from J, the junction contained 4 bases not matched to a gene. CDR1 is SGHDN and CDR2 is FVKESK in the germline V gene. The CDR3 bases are TGTGCCAGCAGCCAAGATCTGGGGACTAGCGGGGACAATGAGCAGTTCTTC. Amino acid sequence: CASSQDLGTSGDNEQFF.

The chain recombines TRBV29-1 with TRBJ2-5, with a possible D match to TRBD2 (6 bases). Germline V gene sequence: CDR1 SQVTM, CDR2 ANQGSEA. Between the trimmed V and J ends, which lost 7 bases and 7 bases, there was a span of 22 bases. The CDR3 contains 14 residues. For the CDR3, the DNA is TGCAGCGCTGACAACACCGGGAGCGGTGGGACCCAGTACTTC. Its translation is CSADNTGSGGTQYF.

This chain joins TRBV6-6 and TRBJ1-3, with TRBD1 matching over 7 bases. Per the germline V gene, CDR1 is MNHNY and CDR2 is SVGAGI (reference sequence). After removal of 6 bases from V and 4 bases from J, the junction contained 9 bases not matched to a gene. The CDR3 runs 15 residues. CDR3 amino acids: CASRSPTGAGNTIYF. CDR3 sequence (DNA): TGTGCCAGCAGAAGCCCCACAGGGGCCGGAAACACCATATATTTT.

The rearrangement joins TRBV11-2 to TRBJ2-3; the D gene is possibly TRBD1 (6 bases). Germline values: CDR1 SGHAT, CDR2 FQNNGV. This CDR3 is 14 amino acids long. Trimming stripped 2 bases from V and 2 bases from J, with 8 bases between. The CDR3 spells CASSLNRATDTQYF. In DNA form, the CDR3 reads TGTGCCAGCAGCTTAAACAGGGCCACAGATACGCAGTATTTT.

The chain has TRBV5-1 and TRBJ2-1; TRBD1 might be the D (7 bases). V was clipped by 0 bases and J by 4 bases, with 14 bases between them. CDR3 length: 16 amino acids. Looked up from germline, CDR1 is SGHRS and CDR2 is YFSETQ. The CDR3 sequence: CASSLAPPGGYNEQFF. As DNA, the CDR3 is TGCGCCAGCAGCTTGGCCCCTCCAGGGGGGTACAATGAGCAGTTCTTC.

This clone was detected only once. In DNA form, the CDR3 reads TGTGCCAGCAGCAGAGGGGGCCACGGGGAGCTGTTTTTT. Encoded protein: CASSRGGHGELFF. This chain connects TRBV11-3 to TRBJ2-2, with TRBD1 matching 7 bases. The CDR3 contains 13 residues. Unmatched junction bases numbered 4, after V lost 5 bases and J lost 7 bases. Germline values: CDR1 SGHNT, CDR2 YENEEA.

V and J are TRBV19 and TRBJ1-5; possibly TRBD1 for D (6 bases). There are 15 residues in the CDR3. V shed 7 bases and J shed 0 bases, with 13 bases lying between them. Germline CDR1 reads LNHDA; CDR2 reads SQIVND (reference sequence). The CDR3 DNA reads TGTGCCAGTATTCAACAGGGACCTAGCAATCAGCCCCAGCATTTT. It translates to CASIQQGPSNQPQHF.